This record covers a single TCR beta chain. Germline V gene sequence: CDR1 KGHDR, CDR2 SFDVKD. V dropped 8 bases and J dropped 7; count of bases not matched to a gene: 12. There are 15 residues in the CDR3. Patients of the Seattle cohort, enrolled during active infection, were followed longitudinally. This record belongs to a study of blood T cell repertoires in COVID-19. The method was immunoSEQ multiplex PCR; TCRdb's version includes in-frame clones alone and lacks a portion of them. Of about 340,000 clones in the sample, 85% to 90% were seen once. The sample comprised peripheral blood. This chain uses TRBV24-1 with TRBJ2-3; 9 bases map to TRBD1. The clonotype was recovered from a woman in her sixties or seventies with COVID-19, enrolled during active disease. Here the CDR3 reads CATTSSGQGTNTQYF. In nucleotides, the CDR3 is TGTGCCACCACCTCTTCGGGACAGGGAACGAATACGCAGTATTTT.